This entry lists 8 T cell receptor beta chains sequenced from one sample in a study of regulatory T cells in long-lasting Graves disease. Described time point: newly diagnosed GD, antithyroid drugs for less than 3 months. PBMCs provided the RNA from which the TCR library was made. Through Arm-PCR of CDR3 regions and iRepertoire HTBI primers, TCR beta libraries were built. TCRdb analysed the multiplex PCR reads with MiXCR anew, one entry per CDR3 protein. The table lists under 800,000 distinct CDR3 sequences, 15% to 20% of them singletons. These same data were also listed under a study on T cells in Graves' hyperthyroidism and ophthalmopathy.

Sequences were derived from peripheral blood mononuclear cells (PBMCs), sampled at new diagnosis, from a patient treated with antithyroid drugs. The receptor set was obtained from a woman aged 25 to 39 with Graves disease.

At least ten counts were recorded for this clonotype. The chain uses TRBV6-1 and TRBJ2-3, with TRBD2 identical over 10 bases. V dropped 5 bases and J dropped 1; count of bases not matched to a gene: 9. The germline V gene encodes CDR1 MNHNS and CDR2 SASEGT. The CDR3 contains 17 residues. Here the CDR3 reads CASSPFSLAGGTDTQYF. CDR3 sequence (DNA): TGTGCCAGCAGTCCCTTCTCGCTAGCGGGGGGCACAGATACGCAGTATTTT.

The chain couples TRBV18 to TRBJ2-1; 13 bases line up with TRBD2. V shed 6 bases and J 1 base; nucleotides not matched to a gene: 9. Germline assignment: CDR1 KGHSH and CDR2 LQKENI. The CDR3 spans 18 residues. CDR3: CASSHPTSGRGSYNEQFF. CDR3 DNA sequence: TGTGCCAGCTCCCATCCAACTAGCGGGAGGGGTTCCTACAATGAGCAGTTCTTC. Supplemented by reference TRBV18 and TRBJ2-1, the full variable domain reads NAGVMQNPRHLVRRRGQEARLRCSPMKGHSHVYWYRQLPEEGLKFMVYLQKENIIDESGMPKERFSAEFPKEGPSILRIQQVVRGDSAAYFCASSHPTSGRGSYNEQFFGPGTRLTVL.

In its sample, this clonotype was seen a few times. The V call is TRBV24-1, the J call TRBJ2-1; the match to TRBD2 covers 9 bases. From germline, CDR1 is KGHDR and CDR2 SFDVKD. V trimming: 5 bases; J trimming: 6 bases; junction bases outside the gene matches: 4. There are 14 residues in the CDR3. The CDR3 DNA is TGTGCCACCAGTGTGAATAGCGGGAGCAATGAGCAGTTCTTC. Protein product: CATSVNSGSNEQFF.

This clonotype was counted at least ten times. The chain is built from TRBV28 and TRBJ1-1; D ambiguous. The CDR3 sequence is 14 residues long. In germline, CDR1 is MDHEN, CDR2 SYDVKM. V lost 6 bases and J lost 1, with 12 bases in between. CDR3 protein: CASRLLAANTEAFF. The CDR3 DNA sequence: TGTGCCAGCAGGCTCTTAGCGGCGAACACTGAAGCTTTCTTT.

The table lists this clonotype with a few counts. The chain is built from TRBV5-1 and TRBJ2-1; D may be TRBD2 (6 bases). This CDR3 contains 15 residues. The germline gives CDR1 SGHRS, CDR2 YFSETQ. Trimming removed 0 bases at V and 6 bases at J, with 13 bases between. CDR3 DNA sequence: TGCGCCAGCAGCTTGGCCGGGGGAGTGGGCAATGAGCAGTTCTTC. Translated, it gives CASSLAGGVGNEQFF.

As concerns this clonotype: The junction departs from the called germline gene at one end, perhaps through a read error. This chain joins TRBV4-1 and TRBJ2-6, with a weak D call TRBD2 (5 bases). The CDR3 has 18 amino acids. CDR1 and CDR2 (germline): MGHRA, YSYEKL. CDR3 coding DNA: TGTGCCAGCAGCCAAGTAGAAGGGAGCAAATCTGGGGCCAACGTCCTGACTTTC. This gives the protein CASSQVEGSKSGANVLTF.

This clonotype was observed a handful of times. The chain recombines TRBV5-6 with TRBJ1-1; D remains unclear. Germline V CDR1 and CDR2: SGHDT, YYEEEE. The V gene lost 1 base and the J gene lost 4 bases, with 14 bases spanning the gap. The CDR3 is 15 residues long. CDR3 DNA sequence: TGTGCCAGCAGCTTGTTGGCTCGGGTGGCCACTGAAGCTTTCTTT. It yields the protein CASSLLARVATEAFF.

The rearrangement joins TRBV19 to TRBJ2-3, with 7 bases aligning to TRBD2. The CDR3 covers 17 residues. The J segment lost 2 bases and the V segment lost 5 bases, leaving 13 bases of the junction unmatched. CDR1 is LNHDA and CDR2 is SQIVND in the germline V gene (reference sequence). The CDR3 nucleotides are TGTGCCAGTAGTCAGACGTCTCCGTGGGACTACACAGATACGCAGTATTTT. Amino acids: CASSQTSPWDYTDTQYF.